A selection of T cell receptor beta chains follows, all from one sample in a study of T cells in localized non-small cell lung cancer. Using immunoSEQ multiplex PCR, the repertoire was profiled, and TCRdb retains in-frame clones only, with some absent. The table has 70,000 to 100,000 clones, over 75% seen once. This specimen consisted of peripheral blood, obtained before any cancer treatment. The receptors come from an older female donor with stage I lung adenocarcinoma. The CDR3 runs from the conserved cysteine through the conserved F or W.

>TRBV11-2
CASSLGFSGRATDTQYF
>TRBV2
CASGQLYYEQYF
>TRBV7-6
CASSRSGTTYEQYF
>TRBV9
CASSVGLAGTQETQYF
>TRBV18
CASSPSGNQPQHF
>TRBV7-3
CASSLMRSGRNTSTDTQYF
>TRBV19
CASSSRQGILYGYTF
>TRBV7-2
CASSLTPRVAFF
>TRBV5-5
CASSFLVGGLVRGTEAFF
>TRBV19
CASSVGSGRMNNEQFF
>TRBV28
CASSPPGVAGFTGELFF
>TRBV19
CASRVPGLAGDTGELFF
>TRBV4-3
CASSFDRTTNTIYF
>TRBV18
CASSPSRQNTEAFF
>TRBV7-8
CASSRRTGGEVLDNEQFF
>TRBV5-4
CASSSGTENIQYF
>TRBV7-2
CASSLGGTAGYTF
>TRBV11-1
CASSLAGAYNEQFF
>TRBV29-1
CSVRGGLYTEAFF
>TRBV30
CAWTTGGNQPQHF
>TRBV7-3
CASSLGGSEQYF
>TRBV19
CASSSRGGNQPQHF
>TRBV6-1
CASSEEGTGVYGYTF
>TRBV4-2
CASRDSFHYGYTF
>TRBV29-1
CSVEEFRNGNTEAFF
>TRBV7-6
CASSLGGEETQYF
>TRBV4-2
CASSQSAAGLANTGELFF
>TRBV7-3
CASSTGLAGGREQFF
>TRBV2
CASRDRGSEKLFF
>TRBV9
CASSEGLAGGQETQYF
>TRBV7-2
CASSLRRPNEKLFF
>TRBV19
CASSIGGAGESRYGYTF
>TRBV21-1
CASTPGTSVNEQFF
>TRBV10-2
CASRGDRLSSETQYF
>TRBV5-6
CASSLVADRNNEQFF
>TRBV12-5
CASVGGQGYNEQFF
>TRBV2
CAILLGPSAYWTF
>TRBV15
CATSYDRGNEQYF
>TRBV2
CASSRGQGSNYGYTF
>TRBV10-3
CAISKEDANTEAFF
>TRBV27
CASSAGGPNSPLHF
>TRBV19
CASSTTSGAHNEQFF
>TRBV7-2
CASSRPGRLFYGYTF
>TRBV7-2
CASSLDRGFNQPQHF
>TRBV7-3
CASSAHGGSQPQHF
>TRBV6-1
CASSEASRAMVYTF
>TRBV9
CASSAGTGGLNHGYTF
>TRBV30
CAGRWGDGYTF
>TRBV9
CASSVDLGTGGRSGYGYTF
>TRBV19
CASQGQTDYGYTF
>TRBV7-9
CASSPALGGADEKLFF
>TRBV27
CASSFSADAFYEQYF
>TRBV4-3
CASSQVSGGDTGELFF
>TRBV2
CASSVGAGSEPQETQYF
>TRBV27
CASSRLGGEETQYF
>TRBV6-5
CASSYGSRNYGYTF
>TRBV4-1
CASSQDKGAGVDTQYF
>TRBV27
CASSTTVPGQGSYEQYF
>TRBV5-6
CASSSPGSYEQYF
>TRBV29-1
CSVAKEGGSNYGYTF